Below, one T cell receptor (beta chain) is given with its context. What it recognizes is unknown. Per the germline V gene, CDR1 is SEHNR and CDR2 is FQNEAQ (reference sequence). CDR3 length: 13 amino acids. V shed 6 bases and J 4 bases; nucleotides not matched to a gene: 2. The data originate from a study of Ad26.COV2.S vaccination and SARS-CoV-2 variants. About the research overall: Donor participated within the Ad26.COV2.S arm of the COV1001 trial. Regarding the study as a whole: Breadth and depth estimates from TCRs may understate total T cell responses.

The sample's treatment: approximately 18 received Ad26.COV2.S at low or high dose, single or two shots; about 5 received placebo; per-sample allocation not given. At day 63 after the first vaccine or placebo injection, samples were drawn. The method was immunoSEQ multiplex PCR; TCRdb's version includes in-frame clones alone and lacks a portion of them. The sample gives hundreds of thousands of clones, roughly 81% of which show up once; 3.3% is in the top ten. The chain is built from TRBV7-9 and TRBJ2-1, with 8 bases identical to TRBD1. The receptor was derived from a person between 18 and 65 years old who received the Ad26.COV2.S COVID-19 vaccine or a placebo. Here the sequenced sample was peripheral blood, taken in a trial of Ad26.COV2.S vaccine versus placebo. DNA of the CDR3: TGTGCCAGCAGGGACAGGGCGTACAATGAGCAGTTCTTC. Translating gives CASRDRAYNEQFF.